This T cell receptor (beta chain) derives from a study of early T cells in non-severe SARS-CoV-2 infection. At the level of the study: Chains were not paired, and sequencing was done on bulk RNA from unsorted whole blood.

This clonotype was seen a few times. Its target is not known. Trimming took off 4 bases at V and 1 base at J, with 22 bases between the two ends. This CDR3 spans 18 amino acids. From germline, CDR1 is LGHDT and CDR2 YNNKEL (reference sequence). Study-wide findings and caveats: VDJdb matching skewed toward anti-spike CD8 responses, missing private and CD4 specificities.

Attached unique molecular identifiers marked individual cDNA molecules. TCRdb re-derived calls from the 5' RACE reads in MiXCR, one entry per CDR3 protein. The repertoire holds 35,000 to 40,000 distinct CDR3 sequences, with almost 6% as singletons. The source of this sequence is an adult who was a healthcare worker with PCR-confirmed SARS-CoV-2 infection or an uninfected control (not recorded which). The sequenced sample was whole blood. V is TRBV3-1 and J is TRBJ1-1; unclear D gene. The CDR3 protein is CASSPRAFLKVANTEAFF. CDR3 DNA sequence: TGTGCCAGCAGCCCCCGCGCGTTCCTAAAGGTGGCGAACACTGAAGCTTTCTTT.